One and the same sample provided the 21 T cell receptor beta chains below, sequenced in a study of blood T cell repertoires in COVID-19 (dated by TCRdb to the early 2020s). Library preparation employed the immunoSEQ multiplex PCR assay. TCRdb obtained this table from immuneACCESS and retained in-frame rearrangements with V and J assigned. These tables miss some clones; where compared with another copy, unresolved V genes account for less than half of the shortfall, and the remainder is unexplained. The sample data list some 140,000 clones, and about 80% of these were observed just once. The biggest ten clones account for 25% to 30% of the sample. What was sequenced was peripheral blood. The receptors were gathered from a woman aged 55-69 years with acute or convalescent COVID-19.

Points on this clone: The sample carries other DNA sequences with the same CDR3. The chain uses TRBV6-6 and TRBJ1-5; D is perhaps TRBD1 (6 bases). The CDR3 covers 15 residues. Germline V gene sequence: CDR1 MNHNY, CDR2 SVGAGI (reference sequence). Trimming took off 5 bases at V and 0 bases at J, with 11 bases between the two ends. The CDR3 sequence is CASSLDRNSNQPQHF. The CDR3 nucleotides are TGTGCCAGCAGTCTTGACAGGAATAGCAATCAGCCCCAGCATTTT.

The rearrangement links TRBV10-2 to TRBJ1-1; TRBD1 aligns across 7 bases. The CDR3 length is 15 residues. After removal of 3 bases from V and 1 base from J, the junction contained 5 bases not matched to a gene. Germline CDR1 reads WSHSY; CDR2 reads SAAADI. CDR3 DNA: TGCGCCAGCAGTGATAGGACAGGTCGGAACACTGAAGCTTTCTTT. It specifies CASSDRTGRNTEAFF.

The V call is TRBV6-1, the J call TRBJ1-2; D perhaps matches TRBD1 (5 bases). The V end was cut by 3 bases, the J end by 10 bases, with 15 bases between. Germline CDR1 is MNHNS and CDR2 is SASEGT. The length of the CDR3 is 13 residues. DNA for the CDR3: TGTGCCAGCAGTGAGGGGCAGGAGCTGGCCTACACCTTC. Residues: CASSEGQELAYTF.

The chain combines TRBV29-1 with TRBJ1-2, with D perhaps TRBD1 (5 bases). The CDR3 consists of 14 residues. In germline, CDR1 is SQVTM, CDR2 ANQGSEA. Trimming cost V 4 bases and J 6 bases, with 18 bases left between them. CDR3 region: CSVGALGGGNGYTF. CDR3 DNA sequence: TGCAGCGTTGGGGCTTTGGGGGGTGGGAATGGCTACACCTTC.

In DNA form, the CDR3 reads TGTGCCAGAAGCTTAGATTTTTGGGGTAGCGGGGCGAACACCGGGGAGCTGTTTTTT. Residues: CARSLDFWGSGANTGELFF. V and J are TRBV5-3 and TRBJ2-2; 8 nucleotides line up with TRBD2. TRBV5-3 is an ORF, with its function uncertain. J was trimmed by 0 bases and V by 2 bases; bases with no gene match: 12. The CDR3 covers 19 residues.

A few counts support this clone. V gene TRBV11-3 combines with J gene TRBJ1-6; weak D call: TRBD1 (6 bases). The V gene lost 5 bases and the J gene lost 6 bases, with 8 bases spanning the gap. CDR1 is SGHNT and CDR2 is YENEEA in the germline V gene. The length of the CDR3 is 13 residues. The CDR3 sequence is CASSRTVNSPLHF. The CDR3 DNA is TGTGCCAGCAGCCGGACAGTTAATTCACCCCTCCACTTT.

Points on this clone: The same CDR3 can be traced to other DNA sequences in this sample. The chain combines TRBV2 with TRBJ1-2, with a possible D match to TRBD1 (5 bases). CDR3 size: 14 residues. The germline gives CDR1 SNHLY, CDR2 FYNNEI. Between the trimmed V and J ends, which lost 4 bases and 3 bases, there was a span of 12 bases. DNA for the CDR3: TGTGCCAGCAGTGGGCAGGGTTCGGACTATGGCTACACCTTC. This gives the protein CASSGQGSDYGYTF.

The chain uses TRBV7-2 and TRBJ1-3, with a possible D match to TRBD1 (6 bases). V gave up 6 bases and J gave up 5 bases, with 11 bases separating them. The CDR3 loop spans 13 amino acids. The V gene's germline CDR1 is SGHTA and CDR2 FQGNSA. The chain's CDR3 is CASRVRGRNTIYF. The CDR3 DNA follows: TGTGCCAGCAGGGTGAGGGGGAGAAACACCATATATTTT.

The chain couples TRBV12-3 or TRBV12-4 to TRBJ1-1; D remains unclear. The CDR3 runs to 13 residues. The germline V and J ends were trimmed by 3 bases and 6 bases, with 11 bases remaining between them. CDR3 nucleotide sequence: TGTGCCAGCAGTTTCTCGTCGAGGGCTGAAGCTTTCTTT. This codes for CASSFSSRAEAFF.

The V and J genes are TRBV5-8 and TRBJ1-5; 8 bases align to TRBD1. V gave up 2 bases and J gave up 5 bases; unmatched junction bases: 6. The CDR3 spans 15 residues. From germline, CDR1 is SGHTS and CDR2 YDEGEE. DNA of the CDR3: TGTGCCAGCAGCTTTCGGGGACAGGCGGATCAGCCCCAGCATTTT. Its translation: CASSFRGQADQPQHF.

This clone was recorded only once. This chain links TRBV18 with TRBJ1-1; 9 bases map to TRBD1. The CDR3 spans 15 residues. Germline values: CDR1 KGHSH, CDR2 LQKENI. The V and J ends lost 6 bases and 3 bases, in that order; junction bases with no gene match: 8. The CDR3 loop reads CASSLGTGSHTEAFF. DNA for the CDR3: TGTGCCAGCTCTCTGGGGACAGGGTCGCACACTGAAGCTTTCTTT.

This chain connects TRBV27 to TRBJ1-6; D uncertain. CDR1 and CDR2 (germline): MNHEY, SMNVEV (reference sequence). The CDR3 is made up of 14 amino acids. V gave up 6 bases and J gave up 6 bases, with 12 bases separating them. The CDR3 reads CASRLGRGNSPLHF. The CDR3 DNA reads as TGTGCCAGCAGGCTAGGGAGAGGTAATTCACCCCTCCACTTT.

This chain links TRBV7-2 with TRBJ1-1; maybe TRBD1 (6 bases). V lost 1 base to trimming and J lost 1 base, with 10 bases between them. Germline assignment: CDR1 SGHTA and CDR2 FQGNSA. CDR3 length: 15 amino acids. DNA for the CDR3: TGTGCCAGCAGCTTAGTGGGGACACGGAACACTGAAGCTTTCTTT. It codes for CASSLVGTRNTEAFF.

This clone was counted once. The chain has TRBV27 and TRBJ1-1; no definite D call. The CDR3 covers 17 residues. Germline lookup yields CDR1 MNHEY and CDR2 SMNVEV (reference sequence). Trimming removed 6 bases at V and 0 bases at J, with 20 bases between. The CDR3 DNA reads as TGTGCCAGCAGCGTCTCTTATCGGGTCCGAATGAACACTGAAGCTTTCTTT. Protein sequence: CASSVSYRVRMNTEAFF.

The genes are TRBV3-1 (or the pseudogene TRBV3-2) and TRBJ1-2; 8 bases are shared with TRBD1. J gave up 4 bases and V 0 bases, and 1 base lay outside the gene matches. The CDR3 has 14 residues. The germline V gene has CDR1 LGHDT and CDR2 YNNKEL (reference sequence). As DNA, the CDR3 is TGTGCCAGCAGCCAAGAAGGGACAGGCTATGGCTACACCTTC. Its protein product is CASSQEGTGYGYTF.

The chain uses TRBV6-4 and TRBJ2-3, with D possibly matching TRBD1 (6 bases). Germline CDR1 is MRHNA and CDR2 is SNTAGT. CDR3 length: 13 amino acids. V shed 3 bases and J shed 6 bases, with 10 bases lying between them. The CDR3 protein is CASSEQGRDTQYF. CDR3 DNA: TGTGCCAGCAGTGAACAGGGCCGCGATACGCAGTATTTT.

Many counts were recorded for this clone. This rearrangement joins TRBV29-1 to TRBJ1-2, with 7 bases aligning to TRBD1. Germline lookup yields CDR1 SQVTM and CDR2 ANQGSEA. The V and J ends lost 5 bases and 6 bases, in that order; junction bases with no gene match: 12. This CDR3 comprises 14 residues. CDR3 sequence: CSVRGQGGLDGYTF. CDR3 in DNA: TGCAGCGTTCGGGGGCAGGGGGGCCTTGATGGCTACACCTTC.

The chain recombines TRBV15 with TRBJ1-2; a weak D match, TRBD1 (6 bases). V was cut by 4 bases and J by 8 bases, with 20 bases left in between. CDR3 length: 15 residues. Germline V gene data show CDR1 as LNHNV and CDR2 as YYDKDF (reference sequence). The CDR3, as DNA: TGTGCCACCAGCAAGGGGGGGAGATCAGAGCGGGGCTACACCTTC. Translating gives CATSKGGRSERGYTF.

The chain employs TRBV7-9 and TRBJ1-2; D is unclear. The germline V and J ends were trimmed by 5 bases and 5 bases, with 6 bases remaining between them. The CDR3 contains 11 residues. Germline CDR1 is SEHNR and CDR2 is FQNEAQ (reference sequence). CDR3 nucleotide sequence: TGTGCCAGCAGCCCCGCGTATGGCTACACCTTC. This gives the protein CASSPAYGYTF.

This chain connects TRBV7-2 to TRBJ2-3; D call uncertain. V was cut by 5 bases and J by 4 bases, with 10 bases left in between. Germline loops: CDR1 SGHTA, CDR2 FQGNSA. The CDR3 extends over 13 amino acids. The CDR3 nucleotides read TGTGCCAGCAGCCCCGTCTTTTCAGATACGCAGTATTTT. Amino acid sequence: CASSPVFSDTQYF.

The V gene is TRBV5-1, the J gene TRBJ2-3; 9 bases align to TRBD2. The junction had 11 bases not matched to a gene; V was cut back by 4 bases and J by 5 bases. CDR3 length equals 16 residues. Germline values: CDR1 SGHRS, CDR2 YFSETQ. The chain's CDR3 is CASSLSGGGAGDTQYF. CDR3 nucleotide sequence: TGCGCCAGCAGCCTTAGCGGGGGAGGGGCGGGAGATACGCAGTATTTT. The full variable domain, completed using reference TRBV5-1 and TRBJ2-3, is KAGVTQTPRYLIKTRGQQVTLSCSPISGHRSVSWYQQTPGQGLQFLFEYFSETQRNKGNFPGRFSGRQFSNSRSEMNVSTLELGDSALYLCASSLSGGGAGDTQYFGPGTRLTVL.